A single sample gave rise to the 21 T cell receptor beta chains below, sequenced in a study of shared clonotypes between healthy human individuals. The table came from immunoSEQ multiplex PCR; TCRdb's copy has only in-frame clones and leaves some out. The table records approximately 120,000 clones, about 63% of them present only once. Input material: memory CD8+ T cells sorted from blood. Subset: CD45RO+ cells pooled with CCR7-negative TemRA cells. The receptor source for this set is a woman in her twenties or thirties in good health.

This sequence joins TRBV9 and TRBJ1-2; 10 bases are a match to TRBD1. From germline, CDR1 is SGDLS and CDR2 YYNGEE. This CDR3 has 17 residues. Trimming at V came to 3 bases and at J to 4 bases, leaving 12 bases not matched to a gene. CDR3 sequence (DNA): TGTGCCAGCAGCGCGGAGCTGGGACAGGGGAGAGGCTATGGCTACACCTTC. This encodes CASSAELGQGRGYGYTF.

The V call is TRBV5-1, the J call TRBJ2-7; the match to TRBD1 covers 8 bases. The CDR3 consists of 14 residues. Germline trimming cut 4 bases from V and 5 bases from J; bases unmatched to any gene: 8. The germline V gene has CDR1 SGHRS and CDR2 YFSETQ. The CDR3 spells CASSGWTGSHEQYF. The CDR3 DNA sequence: TGCGCCAGCAGCGGATGGACAGGGTCCCACGAGCAGTACTTC. The variable domain in full, with the rest retrieved from reference TRBV5-1 and TRBJ2-7, is KAGVTQTPRYLIKTRGQQVTLSCSPISGHRSVSWYQQTPGQGLQFLFEYFSETQRNKGNFPGRFSGRQFSNSRSEMNVSTLELGDSALYLCASSGWTGSHEQYFGPGTRLTVT.

The chain uses TRBV11-2 and TRBJ1-1; D may be TRBD1 (6 bases). Trimming removed 1 base at V and 5 bases at J, with 11 bases between. The CDR3 has 14 amino acids. Germline CDR1 SGHAT, CDR2 FQNNGV. The CDR3 DNA sequence: TGTGCCAGCAGCTTAGGGTCAGGGGCGACTGAAGCTTTCTTT. Translated, it gives CASSLGSGATEAFF.

The chain recombines TRBV5-4 with TRBJ2-7; no reliable D call. Germline V lookup: CDR1 SGHNT, CDR2 YYREEE (reference sequence). The CDR3 has 12 amino acids. V lost 1 base and J 6 bases, leaving 8 bases between the germline ends. CDR3 amino acids: CASSLTDAEQYF. The CDR3 DNA is TGTGCCAGCAGCTTGACGGACGCCGAGCAGTACTTC.

This chain connects TRBV27 to TRBJ2-7, with 10 bases fitting TRBD2. The CDR3 covers 15 residues. J was trimmed by 5 bases and V by 3 bases; bases with no gene match: 7. Germline V CDR1 and CDR2: MNHEY, SMNVEV (reference sequence). The CDR3 is CASSFLAGDIHEQYF. Written as DNA, the CDR3 is TGTGCCAGCAGTTTTCTAGCGGGAGATATCCACGAGCAGTACTTC.

This clone was found a few times. The chain has TRBV28 and TRBJ2-3, with D tentatively TRBD2 (5 bases). The CDR3 spans 13 residues. Germline V gene lookup returns CDR1 MDHEN and CDR2 SYDVKM. V lost 3 bases, J lost 9 bases, and 13 bases lay in between. CDR3 sequence reads: CASSFAGVGTQYF. The CDR3 DNA sequence: TGTGCCAGCAGTTTCGCGGGCGTGGGGACGCAGTATTTT.

The chain carries TRBV5-4 and TRBJ2-5; no firm D call. The germline gives CDR1 SGHNT, CDR2 YYREEE (reference sequence). This CDR3 comprises 12 residues. V lost 0 bases, J lost 7 bases, and 7 bases lay in between. CDR3 protein: CASSLESATQYF. CDR3 coding DNA: TGTGCCAGCAGCTTGGAGAGTGCGACCCAGTACTTC. The full variable domain, with the rest looked up from reference TRBV5-4 and TRBJ2-5, is ETGVTQSPTHLIKTRGQQVTLRCSSQSGHNTVSWYQQALGQGPQFIFQYYREEENGRGNFPPRFSGLQFPNYSSELNVNALELDDSALYLCASSLESATQYFGPGTRLLVL.

This rearrangement joins TRBV6-5 to TRBJ2-5, with TRBD2 identical over 10 bases. The CDR3 loop spans 16 amino acids. The ends lost 2 bases at V and 4 bases at J; junction bases unmatched: 7. CDR1 MNHEY and CDR2 SVGAGI come from the germline V gene. CDR3 in amino acids: CASSYTAGGPGETQYF. The DNA of the CDR3 is TGTGCCAGCAGTTACACAGCGGGAGGGCCTGGAGAGACCCAGTACTTC.

The J gene is TRBJ1-1, the V gene TRBV10-1, with D unresolved. Germline loops: CDR1 WNHNN, CDR2 SYGVQD (reference sequence). Deletions cut 3 bases from V and 9 bases from J, with 8 bases between. The CDR3 loop spans 11 amino acids. DNA for the CDR3: TGCGCCAGCAGTGACGGGCTCCAAGCTTTCTTT. This translates into CASSDGLQAFF.

The chain has TRBV2 and TRBJ1-5, with D unclear. The CDR3 spans 14 residues. The germline V gene has CDR1 SNHLY and CDR2 FYNNEI. V was trimmed by 6 bases and J by 4 bases, leaving 13 bases between them. CDR3 region: CASRGYGRNQPQHF. The CDR3 DNA sequence: TGTGCCAGCAGGGGTTACGGCAGAAATCAGCCCCAGCATTTT.

The rearrangement uses TRBV5-1 and TRBJ1-1; D not certain. V gave up 4 bases and J gave up 2 bases, with 15 bases separating them. The CDR3 is 15 amino acids. Germline V CDR1 and CDR2: SGHRS, YFSETQ. The CDR3 DNA reads TGCGCCAGCAGCCGGTTGGACGTAGGAAACACTGAAGCTTTCTTT. Encoded protein: CASSRLDVGNTEAFF. The variable domain in full, completed from reference TRBV5-1 and TRBJ1-1, reads KAGVTQTPRYLIKTRGQQVTLSCSPISGHRSVSWYQQTPGQGLQFLFEYFSETQRNKGNFPGRFSGRQFSNSRSEMNVSTLELGDSALYLCASSRLDVGNTEAFFGQGTRLTVV.

The rearrangement uses TRBV6-1 and TRBJ2-2, with 12 bases matching TRBD2. The V gene end was trimmed by 8 bases and the J gene end by 6 bases; junction bases not matched to a gene: 4. This CDR3 has 14 residues. Germline CDR1 reads MNHNS; CDR2 reads SASEGT. For the CDR3, the DNA is TGTGCCAGCCAGGGACTAGCGGGTTCCGGGGAGCTGTTTTTT. Its translation is CASQGLAGSGELFF.

The chain combines TRBV9 with TRBJ2-7, with 11 bases lining up with TRBD2. With V trimmed by 1 base and J by 1 base, 4 bases remained unmatched. Germline CDR1 reads SGDLS; CDR2 reads YYNGEE. This CDR3 is 16 amino acids long. The CDR3 DNA follows: TGTGCCAGCAGCGTACTCTCTAGCGGGAGGTCCTACGAGCAGTACTTC. Translated, it gives CASSVLSSGRSYEQYF. Filled out from reference TRBV9 and TRBJ2-7, the complete variable domain reads DSGVTQTPKHLITATGQRVTLRCSPRSGDLSVYWYQQSLDQGLQFLIQYYNGEERAKGNILERFSAQQFPDLHSELNLSSLELGDSALYFCASSVLSSGRSYEQYFGPGTRLTVT.

The CDR3, as DNA: TGTGCCAGCAGTTATAACAGGGGGGGAATAGATACTGAAGCTTTCTTT. Amino acids: CASSYNRGGIDTEAFF. The J gene is TRBJ1-1, the V gene TRBV6-5, with 8 positions matching TRBD1. V shed 3 bases and J 5 bases; nucleotides not matched to a gene: 11. CDR3 length equals 16 residues. CDR1 and CDR2 from the germline V gene are MNHEY and SVGAGI.

This clone turned up a few times. This chain connects TRBV29-1 to TRBJ2-7; TRBD1 might be the D (8 bases). Deletions cut 3 bases from V and 1 base from J, with 13 bases between. Germline assignment: CDR1 SQVTM and CDR2 ANQGSEA. The CDR3 is made up of 14 amino acids. The CDR3 DNA follows: TGCAGCGTTGACGGACAGGGAGGGTCCTACGAGCAGTACTTC. It translates to CSVDGQGGSYEQYF.

In its sample, this clone was seen once. This chain joins TRBV28 and TRBJ1-5; D is possibly TRBD1 (5 bases). This CDR3 spans 16 amino acids. Trimming removed 4 bases at V and 5 bases at J, with 18 bases between. Looked up from germline, CDR1 is MDHEN and CDR2 is SYDVKM. The CDR3 coding sequence is TGTGCCAGCAGTTCGCCTCACGGCAGGGCAGATCAGCCCCAGCATTTT. This codes for CASSSPHGRADQPQHF.

The chain links TRBV6-1 to TRBJ1-6, with no clear D. Per the germline V gene, CDR1 is MNHNS and CDR2 is SASEGT. V lost 4 bases, J lost 7 bases, and 17 bases lay in between. The CDR3 runs to 16 residues. The DNA for the CDR3 is TGTGCCAGCAGTGGGGCAGTGGGCGCGGAGAATTCACCCCTCCACTTT. This translates into CASSGAVGAENSPLHF.

V gene TRBV19 combines with J gene TRBJ1-5; D is uncertain. In germline, CDR1 is LNHDA, CDR2 SQIVND (reference sequence). The V end was cut by 5 bases, the J end by 0 bases, with 11 bases between. The CDR3 is 15 residues long. The CDR3 reads CASSLNSYSNQPQHF. The CDR3 DNA follows: TGTGCCAGTAGTTTGAACAGCTATAGCAATCAGCCCCAGCATTTT.

The V and J genes are TRBV6-4 and TRBJ1-5, with unresolved D. CDR1 MRHNA and CDR2 SNTAGT come from the germline V gene. The CDR3 length is 15 residues. V was cut by 3 bases and J by 1 base, with 10 bases left in between. The CDR3 sequence is CASSEEGGSNQPQHF. The CDR3 nucleotides read TGTGCCAGCAGTGAGGAAGGCGGCAGCAATCAGCCCCAGCATTTT.

Written as DNA, the CDR3 is TGTGCCAGCAGCTGGACAGGGGGGATGAACACTGAAGCTTTCTTT. This sequence encodes CASSWTGGMNTEAFF. The chain recombines TRBV5-5 with TRBJ1-1; TRBD1 matches 10 bases. In germline, CDR1 is SGHKS, CDR2 YYEKEE (reference sequence). The CDR3 is 15 residues long. V lost 3 bases to trimming and J lost 0 bases; unmatched junction nucleotides: 2.

The CDR3 is CAWKGIQRGQIKPSGNTIYF. The CDR3 coding sequence is TGTGCCTGGAAGGGGATCCAGAGGGGACAGATCAAACCCTCTGGAAACACCATATATTTT. The chain carries TRBV30 and TRBJ1-3; 7 bases match TRBD1. From germline, CDR1 is GTSNPN and CDR2 SVGIG (reference sequence). Trimming cost V 4 bases and J 0 bases; bases outside gene matches: 21. The CDR3 is 20 amino acids.